Listed here are 25 T cell receptor beta chains from one sample, sequenced in a study of blood T cell repertoires in COVID-19. The protocol was immunoSEQ multiplex PCR, while the TCRdb copy is restricted to in-frame clones and leaves out a portion. This repertoire shows 120,000 to 150,000 clones, 84% found once; its top ten account for around 5.4%. Sequencing was carried out using PBMCs or T cells enriched from blood (not recorded which). These receptors came from a woman aged 45-65 years who had been exposed to COVID-19.

This chain uses TRBV14 with TRBJ1-4; 8 bases map to TRBD1. J gave up 7 bases and V 4 bases, and 8 bases lay outside the gene matches. The CDR3 extends over 15 amino acids. The germline V gene has CDR1 SGHDN and CDR2 FVKESK. The CDR3 coding sequence is TGTGCCAGCAGCCGGCGGACAGGGCGCCTTGAAAAACTGTTTTTT. It is translated as CASSRRTGRLEKLFF.

The V gene is TRBV10-2, the J gene TRBJ1-5; 9 bases agree with TRBD1. Germline V gene data show CDR1 as WSHSY and CDR2 as SAAADI. The ends lost 0 bases at V and 3 bases at J; junction bases unmatched: 6. The CDR3 contains 17 residues. The CDR3 bases are TGCGCCAGCAGTGAGTCCAGGACAGGGGTCCACAATCAGCCCCAGCATTTT. It codes for CASSESRTGVHNQPQHF.

This clone was seen only a few times. The chain carries TRBV12-5 and TRBJ2-7; 7 bases are shared with TRBD1. This CDR3 comprises 13 residues. Germline V gene lookup returns CDR1 LGHNT and CDR2 FRNRAP. The trim removed 6 bases at V and 2 bases at J, leaving 4 bases unmatched. The CDR3 region has the DNA TGTGCTAGTGGGTTGACAGGGACCTACGAGCAGTACTTC. This codes for CASGLTGTYEQYF.

The CDR3: CASSESSGRAYEQYF. In DNA, the CDR3 is TGTGCCAGCAGTGAAAGCAGCGGGAGGGCCTACGAGCAGTACTTC. V gene TRBV6-1 combines with J gene TRBJ2-7; TRBD2 aligns across 10 bases. This CDR3 is 15 amino acids long. V shed 2 bases and J 2 bases; nucleotides not matched to a gene: 3. The germline CDR1 and CDR2 sequences are MNHNS and SASEGT.

This chain connects TRBV5-1 to TRBJ1-3; TRBD1 agrees at 10 bases. CDR3 length: 17 amino acids. Germline CDR1 is SGHRS and CDR2 is YFSETQ. Losses at the gene ends were 0 bases for V and 2 bases for J; bases not matched to a gene: 5. CDR3 nucleotide sequence: TGCGCCAGCAGCTTGGATGACAGGGGGCGAGCTGGAAACACCATATATTTT. It yields the protein CASSLDDRGRAGNTIYF.

The chain has TRBV14 and TRBJ2-5; D is uncertain. This CDR3 region has 14 residues. Germline CDR1 SGHDN, CDR2 FVKESK. V lost 4 bases and J lost 3, with 12 bases in between. As DNA, the CDR3 is TGTGCCAGCAGCCCCCTCGCAGAAGAAGAGACCCAGTACTTC. It codes for CASSPLAEEETQYF.

The chain combines TRBV21-1 with TRBJ2-2; whether TRBD2, the table's D call, matches the DNA was not checked. TRBV21-1 is shown as a pseudogene. This CDR3 has 17 amino acids. The CDR3 loop reads CASSRKGEGSNTGELFF. The CDR3 DNA follows: TGTGCCAGCAGCAGAAAAGGGGAGGGGTCGAACACCGGGGAGCTGTTTTTT.

J is TRBJ1-2 and V is TRBV6-1, with 11 bases that match TRBD1. Germline loops: CDR1 MNHNS, CDR2 SASEGT. The CDR3 is 19 residues long. Trimming at V came to 2 bases and at J to 6 bases, leaving 17 bases not matched to a gene. The DNA for the CDR3 is TGTGCCAGCAGTGAAAGAGGCCGCCGCTGGACAGGGGGCGCGGATGGCTACACCTTC. Amino acids: CASSERGRRWTGGADGYTF.

The count of this clone is one. This chain joins TRBV4-3 and TRBJ2-7; 9 bases agree with TRBD2. Germline loops: CDR1 LGHNA, CDR2 YSLEER. The CDR3 is made up of 15 amino acids. J was trimmed by 1 base and V by 8 bases; bases with no gene match: 9. CDR3 region: CASSPTSGGSYEQYF. CDR3 bases: TGCGCCAGCTCCCCGACTAGCGGAGGTTCCTACGAGCAGTACTTC.

The rearrangement links TRBV12-3 or TRBV12-4 to TRBJ1-2, with 7 bases aligning to TRBD1. After removal of 6 bases from V and 4 bases from J, the junction contained 5 bases not matched to a gene. This CDR3 spans 13 amino acids. CDR3: CASRYRTGYGYTF. The DNA for the CDR3 is TGTGCCAGCAGATACCGGACAGGCTATGGCTACACCTTC.

The V call is TRBV6-5, the J call TRBJ1-2, with D possibly being TRBD1 (5 bases). Between the trimmed V and J ends, which lost 6 bases and 1 base, there was a span of 9 bases. The CDR3 consists of 13 residues. Germline V gene sequence: CDR1 MNHEY, CDR2 SVGAGI. Written as DNA, the CDR3 is TGTGCCAGCAGCCGAGACAGTAACTATGGCTACACCTTC. It is translated as CASSRDSNYGYTF.

V is TRBV2 and J is TRBJ1-1; D is perhaps TRBD1 (6 bases). Trimming removed 10 bases at V and 0 bases at J, with 12 bases between. The CDR3 is made up of 13 amino acids. Germline loops: CDR1 SNHLY, CDR2 FYNNEI. CDR3 DNA sequence: TGTGCCACGAGAGGACAGTTGAACACTGAAGCTTTCTTT. This translates into CATRGQLNTEAFF. Together with reference TRBV2 and TRBJ1-1, the CDR3 gives the full variable domain: EPEVTQTPSHQVTQMGQEVILRCVPISNHLYFYWYRQILGQKVEFLVSFYNNEISEKSEIFDDQFSVERPDGSNFTLKIRSTKLEDSAMYFCATRGQLNTEAFFGQGTRLTVV.

The chain joins TRBV12-3 or TRBV12-4 to TRBJ1-1, with D hard to call. The V gene lost 5 bases and the J gene lost 0 bases, with 7 bases spanning the gap. The CDR3 covers 13 residues. CDR3 in DNA: TGTGCCAGCAGTCCTCACATGAACACTGAAGCTTTCTTT. Amino acid sequence: CASSPHMNTEAFF.

The chain combines TRBV11-2 with TRBJ1-1; 9 bases map to TRBD1. This CDR3 spans 17 amino acids. Germline-derived CDR1 and CDR2 are SGHAT and FQNNGV. Trimming took 2 bases from V and 1 from J; bases not matched to a gene: 8. The DNA of the CDR3 is TGTGCCAGCAGCTTACGGACAGGGGTCGCCGGGAACACTGAAGCTTTCTTT. This codes for CASSLRTGVAGNTEAFF.

The rearrangement uses TRBV6-5 and TRBJ1-3; possible D gene TRBD1, 5 bases. Germline loops: CDR1 MNHEY, CDR2 SVGAGI. V was clipped by 7 bases and J by 8 bases, with 15 bases between them. This CDR3 comprises 13 residues. The CDR3 protein is CASTFQGGHTIYF. CDR3 bases: TGTGCCAGCACCTTCCAGGGTGGGCACACCATATATTTT.

The V gene is TRBV5-1, the J gene TRBJ2-3; D perhaps matches TRBD2 (6 bases). Per the germline V gene, CDR1 is SGHRS and CDR2 is YFSETQ. V was clipped by 4 bases and J by 0 bases, with 9 bases between them. The CDR3 has 14 residues. The CDR3 DNA is TGCGCCAGCAGCCGTGGGACTAGCACAGATACGCAGTATTTT. This encodes CASSRGTSTDTQYF.

Of note for this clone: Other nucleotide sequences in the sample specify the same CDR3. This chain links TRBV5-1 with TRBJ2-7; D possibly corresponds to TRBD2 (5 bases). This CDR3 spans 12 amino acids. V lost 4 bases and J 4 bases, leaving 9 bases between the germline ends. CDR1 is SGHRS, CDR2 YFSETQ, per germline. In nucleotides, the CDR3 is TGCGCCAGCAGCCTAACGGGATACGAGCAGTACTTC. The encoded protein is CASSLTGYEQYF.

This clone was found once. J is TRBJ2-7 and V is TRBV6-2 or TRBV6-3; D is perhaps TRBD2 (6 bases). Per germline, CDR1 MNHEY and CDR2 SVGEGT. CDR3 length: 13 amino acids. The V gene lost 5 bases and the J gene lost 7 bases, with 15 bases spanning the gap. CDR3 region: CASSPPGTWEQYF. The DNA for the CDR3 is TGTGCCAGCAGTCCCCCAGGGACTTGGGAGCAGTACTTC.

As DNA, the CDR3 is TGTGCCAGCAGTTATGAAGCGTCCCTCACAGATACGCAGTATTTT. It is translated as CASSYEASLTDTQYF. The chain is built from TRBV6-5 and TRBJ2-3; D remains ambiguous. Per the germline V gene, CDR1 is MNHEY and CDR2 is SVGAGI. Deletions cut 3 bases from V and 2 bases from J, with 12 bases between. CDR3 length: 15 amino acids.

The chain has TRBV5-6 and TRBJ1-5; unclear D gene. Germline CDR1 SGHDT, CDR2 YYEEEE. The CDR3 has 14 amino acids. Trimming took 3 bases from V and 6 from J, leaving 13 bases between them. In nucleotides, the CDR3 is TGTGCCAGCAGCTCCCGAAGCGGTGCTCAGCCCCAGCATTTT. The encoded protein is CASSSRSGAQPQHF.

This chain joins TRBV29-1 and TRBJ1-1; D is unresolved. The V end lost 4 bases, the J end lost 2 bases, and 8 bases lay between the germline ends. Germline loops: CDR1 SQVTM, CDR2 ANQGSEA. The CDR3 is 12 amino acids. The CDR3 sequence is CSVAGPNTEAFF. Written as DNA, the CDR3 is TGCAGCGTTGCAGGCCCAAACACTGAAGCTTTCTTT.

The rearrangement uses TRBV24-1 and TRBJ2-2; TRBD1 agrees at 7 bases. Losses at the gene ends were 3 bases for V and 5 bases for J; bases not matched to a gene: 8. Germline-derived CDR1 and CDR2 are KGHDR and SFDVKD. The CDR3 spans 16 residues. Here the CDR3 DNA reads TGTGCCACCAGTGATCCGCGACAGGGATGGACCGGGGAGCTGTTTTTT. Amino acid sequence: CATSDPRQGWTGELFF.

The rearrangement links TRBV5-4 to TRBJ1-5; the match to TRBD1 covers 7 bases. The CDR3 has 15 amino acids. Germline loops: CDR1 SGHNT, CDR2 YYREEE (reference sequence). J gave up 0 bases and V 2 bases, and 2 bases lay outside the gene matches. The CDR3 DNA follows: TGTGCCAGCAGCTTCCAGGGGGGTAGCAATCAGCCCCAGCATTTT. This gives the protein CASSFQGGSNQPQHF.

The rearrangement uses TRBV7-9 and TRBJ2-1; 8 positions match TRBD2. V was pared by 4 bases and J by 2 bases, with 10 bases of the junction left unmatched. The CDR3 runs to 17 residues. Looked up from germline, CDR1 is SEHNR and CDR2 is FQNEAQ (reference sequence). The chain's CDR3 is CASSSARGSGTYNEQFF. The CDR3 DNA is TGTGCCAGCAGCTCGGCAAGGGGTAGCGGGACCTACAATGAGCAGTTCTTC. The full variable domain, with the rest looked up from reference TRBV7-9 and TRBJ2-1, is DTGVSQNPRHKITKRGQNVTFRCDPISEHNRLYWYRQTLGQGPEFLTYFQNEAQLEKSRLLSDRFSAERPKGSFSTLEIQRTEQGDSAMYLCASSSARGSGTYNEQFFGPGTRLTVL.

The chain is built from TRBV28 and TRBJ1-1; possibly TRBD1 for D (5 bases). CDR3 length: 11 amino acids. Trimming took off 6 bases at V and 8 bases at J, with 10 bases between the two ends. CDR1 is MDHEN and CDR2 is SYDVKM in the germline V gene. The DNA of the CDR3 is TGTGCCAGCAGGGGGCGCCCGGAAGCTTTCTTT. Translated: CASRGRPEAFF.